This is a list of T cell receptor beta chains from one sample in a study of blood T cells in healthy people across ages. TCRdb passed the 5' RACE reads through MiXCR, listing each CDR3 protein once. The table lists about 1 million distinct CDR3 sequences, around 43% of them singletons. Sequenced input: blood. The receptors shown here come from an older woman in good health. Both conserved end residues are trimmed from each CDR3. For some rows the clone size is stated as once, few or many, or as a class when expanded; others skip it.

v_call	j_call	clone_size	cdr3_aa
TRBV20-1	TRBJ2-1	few	SARVLAGGPRNEQF
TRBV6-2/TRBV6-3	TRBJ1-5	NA	ASSWDRDGNQPQH
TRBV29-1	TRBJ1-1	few	SVVSNPTEAF
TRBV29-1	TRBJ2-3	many	SAAADTQY
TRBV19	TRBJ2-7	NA	ASSKGQGGEQY
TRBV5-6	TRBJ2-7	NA	ASSLPGDSPYEQY
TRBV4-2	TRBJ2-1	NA	ASSQDPGSGVTNEQF
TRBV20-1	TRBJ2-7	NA	SAKKRGYSYEQY
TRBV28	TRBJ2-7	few	ASSPSAGGGIYEQY
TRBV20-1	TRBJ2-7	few	TVPGLAGVGSYEQY
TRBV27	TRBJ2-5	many	ASSPGQGWKTQY
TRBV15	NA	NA	ATSRAPLAGDEQY
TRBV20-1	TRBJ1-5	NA	SASNRVNQPQH
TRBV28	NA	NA	ASSFLLFSGVGTQY
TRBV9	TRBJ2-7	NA	ASSAGTDYEQY
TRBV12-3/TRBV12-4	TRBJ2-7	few	ASSLLTSGTRAAEQY
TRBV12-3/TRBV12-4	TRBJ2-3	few	ASTPRIGASRAYTQY
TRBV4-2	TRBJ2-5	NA	ASSQDYQTETQY
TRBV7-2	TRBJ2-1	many	ASSAAGMGDEQF
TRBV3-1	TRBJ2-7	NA	ASSHRTGFEQY
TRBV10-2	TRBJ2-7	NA	ASNKLQGAADEQY
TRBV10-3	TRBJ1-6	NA	AVREGSYNSPLH
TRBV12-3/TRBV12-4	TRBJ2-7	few	ASSLSGETYEQY
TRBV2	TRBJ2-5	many	ASSETGEGQETQY
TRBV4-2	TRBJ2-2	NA	ASSQTSGRAITGELF
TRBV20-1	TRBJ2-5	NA	SASFRQETQY
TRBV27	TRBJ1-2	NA	AGRRTGPSPRGYT
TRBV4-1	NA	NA	ASSQGIWGGETQY
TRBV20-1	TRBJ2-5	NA	SARDGTPNRQQY
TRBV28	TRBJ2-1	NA	ASSLIARGAHYNEQF
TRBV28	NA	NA	ASSLSLTGYEQY
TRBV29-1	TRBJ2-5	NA	SVGGTEQY
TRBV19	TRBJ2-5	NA	ASSFGGGRGTQY
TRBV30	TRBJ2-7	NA	AWTIGTGKGEQY
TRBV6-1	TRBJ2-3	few	ASSPSLPGAGTDTQY
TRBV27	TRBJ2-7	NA	ASSFSRDRGNEQY
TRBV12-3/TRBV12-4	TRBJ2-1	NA	ASSPGQGYKNEQF
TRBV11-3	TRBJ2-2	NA	ASSLGFGTGELF
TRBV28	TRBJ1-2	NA	ASQTPRSPADGYT
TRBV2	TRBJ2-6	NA	ASSVISGSSGANVLT
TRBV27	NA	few	ASSLYQGQETQY
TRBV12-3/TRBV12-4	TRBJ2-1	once	ASSPTGGLAAYNEQF
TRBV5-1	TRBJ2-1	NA	ASSLARRAWNEQF
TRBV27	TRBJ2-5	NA	ASFSGGTQY
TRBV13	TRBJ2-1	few	ASSNTGSSYNEQF
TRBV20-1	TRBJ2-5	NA	SAWTSGRGFETQY